This T cell receptor beta chain was sequenced in a study of T cells in Graves' hyperthyroidism and ophthalmopathy (dated by TCRdb to between 2018 and 2021). About the study as a whole: Peripheral blood samples were taken at the time of initial diagnosis, prior to any treatment. To identify distinguishing TCR V-J signatures, a discovery cohort of about a hundred patients was used, comprising fewer than 45 with Graves' ophthalmopathy and approximately 58 with stable Graves' hyperthyroidism. Prospective prediction of ophthalmopathy was tested in an independent validation cohort consisting of about 19 hyperthyroidism patients and 15 to 17 patients who later progressed to ophthalmopathy. The 100 discovery patients were divided at random into training and test sets in a 7:3 ratio. The study also compared thyroid tissue and blood T-cell repertoires from 6 or 7 Graves' hyperthyroidism patients. After sampling, hyperthyroidism patients received methimazole starting at 30 mg daily, and ophthalmopathy patients received high-dose intravenous methylprednisolone. The paper describes TCR Vbeta CDR3 sequencing of roughly 130 peripheral blood samples, made up of under 50 ophthalmopathy patients, 70 to 75 hyperthyroidism patients and 17 progressor patients. Beyond this particular receptor, the publication reports: Most expanded thyroid clonotypes (frequency above 0.001) were also found in blood, which suggests that blood repertoires may mirror thyroid immune responses. No statistical method was used to fix the sample size in advance, and group allocation was not hidden from the investigators. Ophthalmopathy was separated from stable hyperthyroidism by a 13 V-J signature model, with approximately 85% sensitivity and approximately 81% specificity obtained in cross-validation and 80%/75% obtained in testing. In validation, the model predicted progression to ophthalmopathy with just under 71% sensitivity and 72% to 85% specificity, a median of 6.5 months before onset.

A patient counted as having stable Graves' hyperthyroidism if no progression to ophthalmopathy occurred over 18 months of follow-up. Hyperthyroidism patients were newly diagnosed, with disease duration under 2 months, and aged 18 to 65 years. Any patient with an uncontrolled infection, another autoimmune disease, pregnancy or lactation was excluded. Diagnoses were established on the basis of clinical symptoms, serum thyroxine and TRAb, thyroid ultrasound, and orbital computed tomography. PBMCs were isolated from about 9.2 ml of fresh peripheral blood by Ficoll-Paque density gradient centrifugation. Total RNA was extracted using Trizol reagent, and RNA quality was assessed on an Agilent 2100 Bioanalyzer. The TCR beta CDR3 regions were amplified from RNA transcripts. The first round of RT-PCR for the TCR CDR3 was performed with the HTBI primer set and the Qiagen OneStep RT-PCR kit. The libraries were constructed in a second round of multiplex PCR and then size-selected and purified. The libraries were sequenced on an Illumina HiSeq2000 using paired-end 100 bp reads. Concerning the study's data processing: SOAPnuke was used to process the raw data, with reads discarded if the reads contained adapters or uncalled bases, had a mean Phred below 15, or lacked an exact constant-primer or identifier match. High-quality paired reads were merged with COPE v1.2.5, and unique nucleotide sequences were defined as clonotypes. MiTCR v1.1 was used to align the clonotypes against IMGT TRBV, TRBD and TRBJ reference segments. The analysis included only V-J combinations with a frequency above 0.0001, which together covered approximately 99% of the repertoires. A TCS score was defined as the ratio between F50 (clonal expansion) and ExV (chaos), using BLOSUM62-based TCRdist between CDR3 peptides within each V-J. Welch's t-statistics and random forest reduced several hundred V-J features to 13, which were used in a naive Bayes classifier (R e1071). Clones were called with MiXCR by TCRdb after fastp trimmed the public reads at Q25, and only in-frame beta chains were retained. Entries that share a CDR3 protein sequence are merged under the most common genes and DNA. The V and J calls here are based on TCRdb, not the publication. The sample records fewer than 250,000 distinct CDR3 sequences, 17% of which are singletons. Of the sample, approximately 50% is held by the ten largest clones.

Clipping removes 2 bases from V and 5 bases from J, with 17 as the unmatched junction base count. Reading the germline V gene gives CDR1 SGHTA and CDR2 FQGTGA. The CDR3 runs 20 residues from the cysteine to the phenylalanine. This entry keeps only the CDR3 DNA: 60 bases, framed from base 1. This clonotype has more than one count but fewer than ten. There is no known antigen for this receptor. Nothing much larger sits one base from this clone, and base qualities are not available. Material: blood. The rearranged chain carries TRBV7-3 and TRBJ2-1, with 11 middle bases fitting TRBD2. The TCR sequence derives from a man aged 50-60 years with Graves' hyperthyroidism. The CDR3 protein: CASSLGMRRLAGQGNNEQFF. The bases are TGTGCCAGCAGCTTAGGGATGAGAAGACTAGCGGGACAAGGGAACAATGAGCAGTTCTTC.